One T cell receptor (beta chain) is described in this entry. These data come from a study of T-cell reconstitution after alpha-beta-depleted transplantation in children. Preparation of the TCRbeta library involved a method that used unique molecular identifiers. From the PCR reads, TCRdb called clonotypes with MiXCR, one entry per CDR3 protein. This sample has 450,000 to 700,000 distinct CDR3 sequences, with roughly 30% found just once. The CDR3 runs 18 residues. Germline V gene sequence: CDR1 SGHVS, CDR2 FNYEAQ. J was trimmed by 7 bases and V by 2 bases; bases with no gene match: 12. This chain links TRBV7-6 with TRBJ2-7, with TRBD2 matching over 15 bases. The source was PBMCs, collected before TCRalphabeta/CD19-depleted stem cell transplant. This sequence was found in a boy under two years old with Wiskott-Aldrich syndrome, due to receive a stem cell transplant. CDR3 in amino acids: CASSLSGTSGRPQGEQYF. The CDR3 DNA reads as TGTGCCAGCAGCTTATCCGGGACTAGCGGGAGGCCTCAGGGGGAGCAGTACTTC.